A selection of T cell receptor beta chains follows, all from one sample in a study of blood T cell repertoires in COVID-19. The data were produced by immunoSEQ multiplex PCR, yet TCRdb's version contains in-frame clones alone and is incomplete. This repertoire shows about 200,000 clones, 90% to 95% found once; its top ten account for approximately 0.8%. The sample comprised peripheral blood. Source of these receptors: a man aged 30 to 39 with COVID-19, enrolled during active disease. CDR3s include the opening cysteine and the closing phenylalanine or tryptophan. Fields, in order: D gene, J gene, V gene, clone size, CDR3 protein, CDR3 DNA. D genes are given only for firm matches. Only some rows state a clone size, as once, few, many or a class for expanded clones.

d_call: TRBD1; j_call: TRBJ1-3; v_call: TRBV18; clone_size: .; cdr3_aa: CASSWGQSSGNTIYF; cdr3_nt: TGTGCCAGCTCATGGGGACAGTCCTCTGGAAACACCATATATTTT
d_call: .; j_call: TRBJ2-3; v_call: TRBV6-5; clone_size: .; cdr3_aa: CASSYGGDTDTQYF; cdr3_nt: TGTGCCAGCAGTTACGGAGGAGACACAGATACGCAGTATTTT
d_call: TRBD1; j_call: TRBJ1-2; v_call: TRBV3-1/TRBV3-2; clone_size: .; cdr3_aa: CASSPTLHYLTGGSGYGYTF; cdr3_nt: TGTGCCAGCAGCCCCACTTTACACTATCTGACAGGGGGCTCCGGATATGGCTACACCTTC
d_call: .; j_call: TRBJ1-1; v_call: TRBV3-1/TRBV3-2; clone_size: .; cdr3_aa: CASSQEPRTNMNTEAFF; cdr3_nt: TGTGCCAGCAGCCAAGAACCTCGGACAAACATGAACACTGAAGCTTTCTTT
d_call: .; j_call: TRBJ1-4; v_call: TRBV5-6; clone_size: .; cdr3_aa: CASSLGHTEKLFF; cdr3_nt: TGTGCCAGCAGCTTGGGACATACCGAAAAACTGTTTTTT
d_call: .; j_call: TRBJ1-5; v_call: TRBV12-3/TRBV12-4; clone_size: .; cdr3_aa: CASSQGIGQPQHF; cdr3_nt: TGTGCCAGCAGTCAGGGGATAGGGCAGCCCCAGCATTTT
d_call: TRBD1; j_call: TRBJ2-1; v_call: TRBV2; clone_size: few; cdr3_aa: CASRFSGQGRDNEQFF; cdr3_nt: TGTGCCAGCAGGTTCTCGGGACAGGGGCGGGACAATGAGCAGTTCTTC
d_call: .; j_call: TRBJ1-5; v_call: TRBV21-1; clone_size: few; cdr3_aa: CASSKEGGQGNGKQPQHF; cdr3_nt: TGTGCCAGCAGCAAAGAGGGAGGACAGGGCAACGGAAAGCAGCCCCAGCATTTT
d_call: .; j_call: TRBJ2-1; v_call: TRBV14; clone_size: .; cdr3_aa: CASSPPGTTYNEQFF; cdr3_nt: TGTGCCAGCAGCCCGCCCGGGACAACCTACAATGAGCAGTTCTTC
d_call: TRBD1; j_call: TRBJ2-5; v_call: TRBV9; clone_size: .; cdr3_aa: CASSVVLGTGQETQYF; cdr3_nt: TGTGCCAGCAGCGTAGTGCTTGGGACAGGTCAAGAGACCCAGTACTTC
d_call: .; j_call: TRBJ2-6; v_call: TRBV19; clone_size: .; cdr3_aa: CASSIWGESGANVLTF; cdr3_nt: TGTGCCAGTAGTATTTGGGGAGAGTCTGGGGCCAACGTCCTGACTTTC
d_call: TRBD1; j_call: TRBJ1-1; v_call: TRBV12-5; clone_size: .; cdr3_aa: CASGLGQGLAFF; cdr3_nt: TGTGCTAGTGGTTTGGGACAGGGGCTCGCTTTCTTT
d_call: .; j_call: TRBJ1-2; v_call: TRBV14; clone_size: once; cdr3_aa: CASSQDLFWGPGGYTF; cdr3_nt: TGTGCCAGCAGCCAAGATCTTTTCTGGGGGCCTGGAGGCTACACCTTC
d_call: TRBD2; j_call: TRBJ2-5; v_call: TRBV4-2; clone_size: .; cdr3_aa: CASSHGLAGGKGYQETQYF; cdr3_nt: TGTGCCAGCAGCCATGGACTAGCGGGGGGGAAGGGATATCAAGAGACCCAGTACTTC
d_call: TRBD1; j_call: TRBJ2-2; v_call: TRBV19; clone_size: .; cdr3_aa: CASSIGDRGAGELFF; cdr3_nt: TGTGCCAGTAGTATAGGGGACAGGGGGGCCGGGGAGCTGTTTTTT
d_call: TRBD1; j_call: TRBJ1-2; v_call: TRBV7-2; clone_size: .; cdr3_aa: CASSPRTGANYGYTF; cdr3_nt: TGTGCCAGCAGCCCAAGGACAGGGGCTAACTATGGCTACACCTTC
d_call: TRBD1; j_call: TRBJ1-2; v_call: TRBV10-3; clone_size: .; cdr3_aa: CAISESRGGSPGYTF; cdr3_nt: TGTGCCATCAGTGAGTCAAGAGGGGGCTCCCCTGGCTACACCTTC
d_call: TRBD1; j_call: TRBJ1-5; v_call: TRBV28; clone_size: few; cdr3_aa: CASSLGQGHQPQHF; cdr3_nt: TGTGCCAGCAGCCTGGGACAGGGTCATCAGCCCCAGCATTTT
d_call: TRBD1; j_call: TRBJ1-2; v_call: TRBV19; clone_size: .; cdr3_aa: CASSTSQGVGYGYTF; cdr3_nt: TGTGCCAGTAGTACTTCACAGGGGGTCGGATATGGCTACACCTTC
d_call: TRBD1; j_call: TRBJ1-1; v_call: TRBV5-1; clone_size: .; cdr3_aa: CASSATGVNTEAFF; cdr3_nt: TGCGCCAGCTCAGCGACAGGGGTGAACACTGAAGCTTTCTTT
d_call: .; j_call: TRBJ1-1; v_call: TRBV20-1; clone_size: .; cdr3_aa: CSARDAAEAFF; cdr3_nt: TGCAGTGCTAGAGATGCGGCTGAAGCTTTCTTT
d_call: TRBD1; j_call: TRBJ2-3; v_call: TRBV3-1/TRBV3-2; clone_size: .; cdr3_aa: CASNQRQGSDTQYF; cdr3_nt: TGTGCCAGCAACCAACGACAGGGATCCGATACGCAGTATTTT